This T cell receptor (beta chain) was retrieved from a study of tissue T cells after allogeneic stem cell transplantation. General study points: Alloreactivity or antigen specificity of tissue TCRs was not determined; some clones might be host cells. TCR repertoires tracked anatomic similarity, regardless of disease or transplant status. Only a limited share of tissue TCRs appeared in blood or spleen. The patient cohort was small and clinically heterogeneous, with limited sampling depth.

Trimming pared 5 bases from V and 3 bases from J, leaving 7 bases between. CDR3 length: 12 residues. Germline V gene sequence: CDR1 SNHLY, CDR2 FYNGKV (reference sequence). On this clone itself: The antigen remains unidentified. The gene names given are mouse names. The observed sequence ends 1 residue before the CDR3 terminus, with the missing tail filled in from the germline J gene.

The data were produced by immunoSEQ multiplex PCR, yet TCRdb's version contains in-frame clones alone and is incomplete. The sample shows around 51,000 clones, 73% of them seen only once. This sequence joins TRBV3 and TRBJ1-1, with D possibly TRBD1 on 5 matching bases. Sequences were obtained from sorted cells pooled from one or two spleens. The sequence derives from a pool of C57BL/6 mice in good health. The sequenced CDR3 bases are TGTGCCAGCAGCCAGACAGACACAGAAGTCTTC. Protein sequence: CASSQTDTEVF. The CDR3, in full, reads CASSQTDTEVFF.